The rows below give T cell receptor beta chains drawn from one sample of a study of blood T cell repertoires in COVID-19. The table came from immunoSEQ multiplex PCR; TCRdb's copy has only in-frame clones and leaves some out. Here the sample spans 250,000 to 350,000 clones, around 85% being singletons. Material: PBMCs or T cells enriched from blood (not recorded which). The receptors shown here come from a woman in her forties or fifties who had recovered from COVID-19. CDR3s include the opening cysteine and the closing phenylalanine or tryptophan. The D gene is left open where the match is weak. Some rows mark clone size as missing; the rest say once, few, many or name a class of expanded clone.

>TRBJ2-1|TRBV2|TRBD2|-
CASKVGLAGLGEQFF
TGTGCCAGCAAGGTCGGCCTAGCGGGGCTAGGTGAGCAGTTCTTC
>TRBJ1-2|TRBV28|TRBD1|once
CASMTGISYGYTF
TGTGCCAGCATGACAGGGATATCCTATGGCTACACCTTC
>TRBJ2-5|TRBV4-1|TRBD2|-
CASSRTSGGNQETQYF
TGCGCCAGCAGCCGTACTAGCGGGGGGAACCAAGAGACCCAGTACTTC
>TRBJ2-6|TRBV7-8|-|-
CASRILGGANVLTF
TGTGCCAGCAGGATACTCGGGGGGGCCAACGTCCTGACTTTC
>TRBJ2-5|TRBV5-1|-|-
CASSKNPPGWETQYF
TGCGCCAGCAGCAAAAACCCCCCGGGGTGGGAGACCCAGTACTTC
>TRBJ1-2|TRBV3-1/TRBV3-2|TRBD1|-
CASSPRTGGNYGYTF
TGTGCCAGCAGCCCCCGGACAGGGGGTAACTATGGCTACACCTTC
>TRBJ1-1|TRBV30|-|-
CAWTLRGGMNTEAFF
TGTGCCTGGACCTTGAGGGGGGGGATGAACACTGAAGCTTTCTTT
>TRBJ2-1|TRBV18|TRBD1|-
CASSRGGQGFSNEQFF
TGTGCCAGCTCACGTGGTGGACAGGGATTTAGTAATGAGCAGTTCTTC
>TRBJ1-4|TRBV28|-|-
CASTTGLGLEKLFF
TGTGCCAGCACAACGGGACTCGGACTTGAAAAACTGTTTTTT
>TRBJ1-1|TRBV6-5|-|-
CASIRGQPPNTEAFF
TGTGCCAGCATCCGCGGGCAGCCGCCGAACACTGAAGCTTTCTTT
>TRBJ1-4|TRBV15|TRBD1|-
CATSFRTGLEKLFF
TGTGCCACCAGCTTTCGGACAGGGCTTGAAAAACTGTTTTTT
>TRBJ1-2|TRBV7-8|-|-
CASSLGRTETYGYTF
TGTGCCAGCAGCTTAGGCCGAACAGAGACCTATGGCTACACCTTC
>TRBJ2-2|TRBV7-6|TRBD1|-
CASSLEFYRTGSRTGTGELFF
TGTGCCAGCAGCTTAGAATTTTACCGGACAGGGTCCCGAACGGGAACCGGGGAGCTGTTTTTT
>TRBJ2-1|TRBV5-5|-|-
CASSFQWGRYNEQFF
TGTGCCAGCAGCTTTCAGTGGGGGCGATACAATGAGCAGTTCTTC
>TRBJ2-3|TRBV11-2|TRBD2|-
CASSLGSGGTDTQYF
TGTGCCAGCAGCTTAGGCTCGGGGGGTACAGATACGCAGTATTTT
>TRBJ2-2|TRBV5-1|-|-
CASSPQSSRINTGELFF
TGCGCCAGCAGCCCACAATCTAGCCGGATAAACACCGGGGAGCTGTTTTTT
>TRBJ1-4|TRBV7-9|TRBD1|-
CASSLGGQGESEKLFF
TGTGCCAGCAGCTTAGGGGGACAGGGCGAAAGCGAAAAACTGTTTTTT
>TRBJ2-3|TRBV27|TRBD2|few
CASSLTGANSGRVYTDTQYF
TGTGCCAGCAGTTTGACTGGGGCAAATAGCGGGAGGGTTTACACAGATACGCAGTATTTT
>TRBJ2-7|TRBV18|-|-
CASSPATYEQYF
TGTGCCAGCTCACCCGCTACGTACGAGCAGTACTTC
>TRBJ1-1|TRBV29-1|-|-
CSVDAGANTEAFF
TGCAGCGTTGACGCAGGGGCGAACACTGAAGCTTTCTTT
>TRBJ2-1|TRBV11-2|TRBD2|-
CASSKLAGYNEQFF
TGTGCCAGCAGCAAACTAGCGGGATATAATGAGCAGTTCTTC
>TRBJ2-1|TRBV6-2/TRBV6-3|-|-
CASSDSDSYNEQFF
TGTGCCAGCAGTGACTCGGACAGCTACAATGAGCAGTTCTTC
>TRBJ1-4|TRBV7-2|TRBD1|-
CASSAHRGRGEKLFF
TGTGCCAGCAGCGCGCACAGGGGGCGCGGTGAAAAACTGTTTTTT
>TRBJ1-2|TRBV10-2|-|few
CASSELGRAGYGYTF
TGCGCCAGCAGTGAATTAGGCAGGGCCGGCTATGGCTACACCTTC
>TRBJ2-6|TRBV9|-|-
CASSLREASGANVLTF
TGTGCCAGCAGCCTCAGGGAGGCGTCTGGGGCCAACGTCCTGACTTTC
>TRBJ2-1|TRBV28|TRBD2|once
CASSPTSAGAYNEQFF
TGTGCCAGCAGCCCTACGTCCGCGGGAGCCTACAATGAGCAGTTCTTC
>TRBJ2-3|TRBV7-2|-|-
CASNHRGTDTQYF
TGTGCCAGCAACCACAGGGGCACAGATACGCAGTATTTT
>TRBJ2-1|TRBV5-8|-|-
CASSPTGGEQFF
TGTGCCAGCAGCCCAACCGGGGGTGAGCAGTTCTTC
>TRBJ1-1|TRBV12-5|TRBD1|-
CASGSGQGSMNTEAFF
TGTGCTAGTGGTTCGGGACAGGGGTCGATGAACACTGAAGCTTTCTTT
>TRBJ1-6|TRBV27|-|-
CASSLNGAVLDSPLHF
TGTGCCAGCAGTTTAAATGGAGCGGTCCTAGATTCACCCCTCCACTTT
>TRBJ2-2|TRBV30|TRBD1|-
CAWRKQGATGELFF
TGTGCCTGGAGAAAACAGGGGGCTACCGGGGAGCTGTTTTTT
>TRBJ2-7|TRBV11-2|TRBD2|-
CASSRLAGPPYEQYF
TGTGCCAGCAGCCGGCTAGCGGGCCCTCCCTACGAGCAGTACTTC
>TRBJ1-5|TRBV6-2/TRBV6-3|-|few
CASSRPGVGQPQHF
TGTGCCAGCAGCCGCCCCGGGGTGGGTCAGCCCCAGCATTTT
>TRBJ1-3|TRBV5-4|-|-
CASSLRGGSGNTIYF
TGTGCCAGCAGCTTGAGGGGGGGCTCTGGAAACACCATATATTTT
>TRBJ1-4|TRBV9|-|-
CASSVDQATNEKLFF
TGTGCCAGCAGCGTAGATCAGGCAACTAATGAAAAACTGTTTTTT
>TRBJ1-1|TRBV19|TRBD1|-
CASSQGGFYTEAFF
TGTGCCAGTAGTCAGGGGGGATTTTACACTGAAGCTTTCTTT
>TRBJ1-2|TRBV29-1|TRBD1|-
CSVRTGTDYGYTF
TGCAGCGTCCGCACCGGGACAGATTATGGCTACACCTTC
>TRBJ2-7|TRBV5-1|TRBD1|-
CASSEGTGGTYEQYF
TGCGCCAGCAGCGAAGGGACAGGGGGAACCTACGAGCAGTACTTC
>TRBJ1-1|TRBV2|-|-
CASSERQSKNTEAFF
TGTGCCAGCAGTGAAAGACAGTCGAAGAACACTGAAGCTTTCTTT
>TRBJ1-6|TRBV25-1|-|-
CASSESGNSPLHF
TGTGCCAGCAGTGAATCGGGGAATTCACCCCTCCACTTT
>TRBJ2-1|TRBV3-1/TRBV3-2|-|-
CASSQDLGSNNEQFF
TGTGCCAGCAGCCAAGATCTTGGGAGTAACAATGAGCAGTTCTTC
>TRBJ1-2|TRBV27|-|-
CASSLRGIYGYTF
TGTGCCAGCAGTTTACGGGGGATCTATGGCTACACCTTC
>TRBJ2-3|TRBV7-7|-|-
CASSLSEADTQYF
TGTGCCAGCAGCTTAAGCGAGGCAGATACGCAGTATTTT
>TRBJ1-2|TRBV13|-|-
CASSTTGFSGGYTF
TGTGCCAGCAGTACGACAGGCTTTTCGGGTGGCTACACCTTC
>TRBJ2-5|TRBV10-2|-|-
CASGGGGQETQYF
TGCGCCAGCGGGGGCGGTGGACAAGAGACCCAGTACTTC
>TRBJ2-7|TRBV4-1|TRBD1|-
CASSQALGQGGFYEQYF
TGCGCCAGCAGCCAAGCCTTGGGACAGGGCGGCTTCTACGAGCAGTACTTC
>TRBJ1-3|TRBV5-4|TRBD1|-
CASSAQTGGGNTIYF
TGTGCCAGCAGCGCGCAGACAGGGGGTGGAAACACCATATATTTT
>TRBJ1-4|TRBV7-2|-|-
CASSPIQGDWGKLFF
TGTGCCAGCAGCCCGATACAGGGTGACTGGGGGAAACTGTTTTTT
>TRBJ2-1|TRBV7-9|TRBD2|once
CASSSGGDGRNEQFF
TGTGCCAGCAGTTCGGGAGGCGATGGGAGAAATGAGCAGTTCTTC
>TRBJ2-1|TRBV5-1|-|once
CASSLGWEDNEQFF
TGCGCCAGCAGTTTGGGGTGGGAGGACAATGAGCAGTTCTTC
>TRBJ1-2|TRBV5-5|-|-
CASSFSYRDTYGYSYTF
TGTGCCAGCAGCTTCTCGTATAGGGACACCTATGGTTATAGCTACACCTTC
>TRBJ1-2|TRBV29-1|TRBD1|-
CSVERTGYGYTF
TGCAGCGTTGAGCGGACAGGGTATGGCTACACCTTC
>TRBJ2-2|TRBV30|TRBD2|-
CAWSRLAGGINTGELFF
TGTGCCTGGAGTCGGCTAGCGGGGGGGATAAACACCGGGGAGCTGTTTTTT
>TRBJ2-7|TRBV5-1|-|-
CASSLVGDEQYF
TGCGCCAGCAGCTTGGTAGGGGACGAGCAGTACTTC
>TRBJ1-4|TRBV6-2/TRBV6-3|-|-
CASSYSTRGGEKLFF
TGTGCCAGCAGTTACTCGACGCGAGGGGGAGAAAAACTGTTTTTT